This T cell receptor beta chain was obtained from a study of identical twins. Points from the study as a whole: One should note that invariant MAIT and iNKT cells could partly confound zero-insertion analyses. Memory repertoires showed no such pattern, whereas abundant cord blood beta clonotypes carried fewer insertions. Excess sharing between twins was weaker in beta out-of-frame sequences. Rather than following the same donors, the conclusions depended on cross-sectional statistical analysis.

CDR3 size: 16 residues. Germline V gene data show CDR1 as MGHRA and CDR2 as YSYEKL. The V and J ends lost 0 bases and 3 bases respectively, with 14 bases between them. TCRdb re-called the 5' RACE reads with MiXCR, one entry per CDR3 protein. The data show roughly 1,500,000 distinct CDR3 sequences, under 35% seen once. Notes on this clonotype: The target antigen is unknown.

The J gene is TRBJ1-1, the V gene TRBV4-1; unclear D gene. This TCR derives from a newborn girl in good health. The sample was cord blood. The CDR3 loop reads CASSQEGSFSYTEAFF. The CDR3 nucleotides are TGCGCCAGCAGCCAAGAGGGGTCTTTTAGTTACACTGAAGCTTTCTTT.